This T cell receptor (beta chain) was retrieved from a study of shared clonotypes between healthy human individuals. With regard to this clone: Its matching antigen is unknown.

Here immunoSEQ multiplex PCR was the method, and the copy in TCRdb shows in-frame clones only, minus some. The data hold 1,500,000 or so clones, with roughly 96% observed a single time. General study results and limits: In general, naive subsets displayed greater estimated richness than memory subsets did.

Sequenced input: naive CD4+ T cells sorted from blood. As for subset: CD45RA+ positively selected. The receptor comes from a man in his thirties or forties in good health.

In DNA, the CDR3 is TGTGCCAGCAGTGAAGTTGGCGGTACTGAAGCTTTCTTT. Protein product: CASSEVGGTEAFF. The chain uses TRBV2 and TRBJ1-1; no reliable D call. V was clipped by 1 base and J by 5 bases, with 8 bases between them. The CDR3 runs 13 residues. Per germline, CDR1 SNHLY and CDR2 FYNNEI.